These 21 T cell receptor beta chains originate from one sample sequenced in a study of T-cell reconstitution after alpha-beta-depleted transplantation in children. Unique molecular identifiers were used in preparing the TCRbeta library. TCRdb processed the PCR reads anew with MiXCR; each CDR3 protein has one entry. The sample includes around 370,000 distinct CDR3 sequences, roughly 16% of them seen just once. This sample comprised PBMCs, mostly from graft donor cells, obtained 360 days after TCRalphabeta/CD19-depleted stem cell transplant. These receptors all come from a male patient between 2 and 10 years old who had a stem cell transplant for acute lymphoblastic leukemia, so the T cells may come from the graft donor.

This chain links TRBV12-3 or TRBV12-4 with TRBJ2-2; a possible D gene is TRBD2 (5 bases). Trimming cost V 3 bases and J 5 bases, with 10 bases left between them. This CDR3 contains 14 residues. The CDR3 coding sequence is TGTGCCAGCAGTTTTTACCCGGGGACCGGGGAGCTGTTTTTT. This translates into CASSFYPGTGELFF.

The chain uses TRBV20-1 and TRBJ2-2; weak D call: TRBD2 (6 bases). CDR3 length: 15 residues. Germline CDR1 is DFQATT and CDR2 is SNEGSKA (reference sequence). Between the trimmed V and J ends, which lost 2 bases and 4 bases, there was a span of 14 bases. CDR3 DNA: TGCAGTGCTAGATTCCGGGAGAGGAGCACCGGGGAGCTGTTTTTT. It is translated as CSARFRERSTGELFF.

Only a few counts were recorded for this clonotype. The CDR3 coding sequence is TGTGCCAGCATTTTCCCGGGACAACTGGAGACCCAGTACTTC. It codes for CASIFPGQLETQYF. The genes are TRBV2 and TRBJ2-5; TRBD1 might be the D (6 bases). V lost 7 bases and J lost 5, with 17 bases in between. CDR3 length: 14 amino acids. The germline gives CDR1 SNHLY, CDR2 FYNNEI.

This clonotype was counted ten times or more. The chain has TRBV6-1 and TRBJ1-1, with a possible D match to TRBD1 (5 bases). There are 13 residues in the CDR3. From germline, CDR1 is MNHNS and CDR2 SASEGT. The V end was cut by 7 bases, the J end by 0 bases, with 9 bases between. DNA of the CDR3: TGTGCCAGCAAGACAGAGATGAACACTGAAGCTTTCTTT. Translation: CASKTEMNTEAFF.

This clonotype was counted only a few times. The rearrangement joins TRBV7-8 to TRBJ2-4; TRBD2 matches 12 bases. The CDR3 contains 17 residues. J gave up 4 bases and V 3 bases, and 7 bases lay outside the gene matches. CDR1 and CDR2 (germline): SGHVS, FQNEAQ. CDR3 DNA: TGTGCCAGCAGCTTTGGAGGACTAGCGGGGACAAAAAACATTCAGTACTTC. This encodes CASSFGGLAGTKNIQYF.

The chain has TRBV28 and TRBJ2-1; 14 bases map to TRBD2. The CDR3 runs to 16 residues. J lost 9 bases, V lost 1 base, and 5 bases had no gene match. Germline values: CDR1 MDHEN, CDR2 SYDVKM. The CDR3: CASSLLGLAGVGEQFF. The CDR3 region has the DNA TGTGCCAGCAGTTTATTGGGACTAGCGGGAGTTGGTGAGCAGTTCTTC. The whole variable domain, remainder taken from reference TRBV28 and TRBJ2-1, is DVKVTQSSRYLVKRTGEKVFLECVQDMDHENMFWYRQDPGLGLRLIYFSYDVKMKEKGDIPEGYSVSREKKERFSLILESASTNQTSMYLCASSLLGLAGVGEQFFGPGTRLTVL.

This rearrangement joins TRBV7-6 to TRBJ2-7; 12 nucleotides align to TRBD2. Germline values: CDR1 SGHVS, CDR2 FNYEAQ. The CDR3 loop spans 16 amino acids. V gave up 0 bases and J gave up 5 bases; unmatched junction bases: 5. In DNA form, the CDR3 reads TGTGCCAGCAGCTTAGCGCTGACTAGCGGGAGCAACGAGCAGTACTTC. Its translation is CASSLALTSGSNEQYF.

This chain joins TRBV2 and TRBJ2-7; D call uncertain. The V gene's germline CDR1 is SNHLY and CDR2 FYNNEI. Trimming left V 4 bases short and J 0 bases short, with 16 bases between. This CDR3 comprises 16 residues. CDR3 residues: CASSVEDGRSSYEQYF. The DNA for the CDR3 is TGTGCCAGCAGTGTTGAGGACGGTAGGAGCTCCTACGAGCAGTACTTC.

This clonotype turned up a few times. This chain uses TRBV20-1 with TRBJ2-5; 8 bases are shared with TRBD2. J lost 4 bases, V lost 5 bases, and 9 bases had no gene match. CDR3 length: 14 amino acids. Germline CDR1 DFQATT, CDR2 SNEGSKA (reference sequence). The DNA of the CDR3 is TGCAGTGCTGGTGGACAGAGCGGGGGAGAGACCCAGTACTTC. Translating it yields CSAGGQSGGETQYF.

The J gene is TRBJ2-1, the V gene TRBV20-1; TRBD2 matches at 11 bases. Germline V gene data show CDR1 as DFQATT and CDR2 as SNEGSKA (reference sequence). The CDR3 spans 15 residues. Germline trimming cut 5 bases from V and 7 bases from J; bases unmatched to any gene: 10. CDR3 loop: CSASPGTSGLNEQFF. CDR3 coding DNA: TGCAGTGCTTCACCCGGGACTAGCGGATTGAATGAGCAGTTCTTC.

The CDR3 is CASINGGADEQFF. CDR3 nucleotides: TGTGCCAGCATTAACGGAGGGGCTGATGAGCAGTTCTTC. The chain couples TRBV6-2 or TRBV6-3 to TRBJ2-1, with D tentatively TRBD2 (6 bases). Trimming shortened V by 7 bases and J by 8 bases, and 15 bases separated the two germline ends. Germline V gene data show CDR1 as MNHEY and CDR2 as SVGEGT. This CDR3 has 13 residues.

The chain recombines TRBV6-4 with TRBJ2-1; 9 bases align to TRBD2. CDR3 length: 23 amino acids. Trimming cost V 5 bases and J 5 bases; bases outside gene matches: 31. Germline V gene data show CDR1 as MRHNA and CDR2 as SNTAGT. In DNA, the CDR3 is TGTGCCAGCAGTCCCCGGACTAGCGTCAAACATCGTACGGACAGCCGCAGTCACAATGAGCAGTTCTTC. Its protein product is CASSPRTSVKHRTDSRSHNEQFF.

For the CDR3, the DNA is TGCAGTGCTAGAGGCCCCCTTGTTGTAGGGGAGCAGTACTTC. Translated: CSARGPLVVGEQYF. V usage is TRBV20-1 and J usage is TRBJ2-7; D gene uncertain. CDR3 size: 14 residues. Germline assignment: CDR1 DFQATT and CDR2 SNEGSKA (reference sequence). V gave up 1 base and J gave up 7 bases, with 17 bases separating them.

This sequence joins TRBV27 and TRBJ2-2, with TRBD1 identical over 10 bases. Trimming removed 5 bases from V and 6 bases from J; junction bases left unmatched: 9. The CDR3 extends over 16 amino acids. Per germline, CDR1 MNHEY and CDR2 SMNVEV (reference sequence). This CDR3 is CASSVGTGVKPGELFF. The CDR3 DNA reads as TGTGCCAGCAGTGTCGGGACAGGGGTGAAGCCCGGGGAGCTGTTTTTT.

This clonotype was detected only a few times. This sequence joins TRBV27 and TRBJ1-2; D possibly corresponds to TRBD1 (5 bases). Per the germline V gene, CDR1 is MNHEY and CDR2 is SMNVEV (reference sequence). The CDR3 runs 14 residues. With 0 bases removed from V and 0 bases from J, the gap between germline ends came to 5 bases. DNA of the CDR3: TGTGCCAGCAGTTTATCGGGGGCTAACTATGGCTACACCTTC. It translates to CASSLSGANYGYTF.

This clonotype was picked up a small number of times. The rearrangement uses TRBV12-3 or TRBV12-4 and TRBJ1-5; D possibly corresponds to TRBD1 (5 bases). V was trimmed by 5 bases and J by 0 bases, leaving 11 bases between them. The CDR3 extends over 15 amino acids. The CDR3 DNA is TGTGCCAGCAGTAGGGACGCCCTTAGCAATCAGCCCCAGCATTTT. Translated, it gives CASSRDALSNQPQHF.

Comment on this clonotype: At one end, the junction sequence differs from germline, possibly due to a read error. The J gene is TRBJ2-3, the V gene TRBV12-3 or TRBV12-4; the match to TRBD2 covers 11 bases. The CDR3 runs 15 residues. The CDR3 loop reads CASSLAGGTTDTQYF. The CDR3 DNA reads TGTGCCAGCAGTCTAGCGGGAGGCACCACAGATACGCAGTATTTT.

The rearrangement links TRBV4-3 to TRBJ2-7; no firm D call. The germline V and J ends were trimmed by 4 bases and 0 bases, with 10 bases remaining between them. CDR3 length: 14 residues. CDR1 and CDR2 (germline): LGHNA, YSLEER. CDR3 coding DNA: TGCGCCAGCAGCCCCCGGCCCTACTCCTACGAGCAGTACTTC. This codes for CASSPRPYSYEQYF.

This clonotype was observed a handful of times. The genes are TRBV13 and TRBJ2-2; D not resolved. The V end lost 6 bases, the J end lost 1 base, and 12 bases lay between the germline ends. The germline V gene has CDR1 PRHDT and CDR2 FYEKMQ (reference sequence). This CDR3 comprises 15 residues. The CDR3 spells CASSEGQLNTGELFF. The CDR3 DNA reads TGTGCCAGCAGTGAAGGGCAGCTGAACACCGGGGAGCTGTTTTTT.

This chain uses TRBV4-3 with TRBJ2-5, with 10 bases lining up with TRBD2. V lost 5 bases, J lost 2 bases, and 11 bases stayed unmatched. The CDR3 consists of 17 residues. From germline, CDR1 is LGHNA and CDR2 YSLEER. CDR3 residues: CASSETLSGRVQETQYF. The CDR3, as DNA: TGCGCCAGCAGCGAGACTTTGAGCGGGAGGGTGCAAGAGACCCAGTACTTC.

There are a few counts of this clonotype. This sequence joins TRBV19 and TRBJ2-7; the D call may be TRBD1 or TRBD2 (5 bases each). The CDR3 contains 14 residues. The germline V and J ends were trimmed by 4 bases and 3 bases, with 13 bases remaining between them. Looked up from germline, CDR1 is LNHDA and CDR2 is SQIVND (reference sequence). Here the CDR3 reads CASSTSGDGYEQYF. As DNA, the CDR3 is TGTGCCAGTAGTACATCCGGGGACGGCTACGAGCAGTACTTC. The variable domain in full, completed from reference TRBV19 and TRBJ2-7, reads DGGITQSPKYLFRKEGQNVTLSCEQNLNHDAMYWYRQDPGQGLRLIYYSQIVNDFQKGDIAEGYSVSREKKESFPLTVTSAQKNPTAFYLCASSTSGDGYEQYFGPGTRLTVT.